Below are 2 T cell receptor beta chains sequenced from a single sample in a study of T cell repertoires in cytomegalovirus infection. TCRdb fed the reads into MiXCR, producing one record per CDR3 protein. The table includes some 30,000 distinct CDR3 sequences, over 15% detected once. What these receptors recognize is not known. The material sequenced was CD8+ T cells from cultured PBMCs, taken from culture after CMV antigen stimulation. The receptor source for this set is a human donor in good health (CMV status not recorded). Some clones in this sample may be carry-over from other donors' samples.

This clonotype was observed a few times. The chain carries TRBV5-6 and TRBJ1-6; 7 bases match TRBD1. V trimming: 7 bases; J trimming: 7 bases; junction bases outside the gene matches: 5. Looked up from germline, CDR1 is SGHDT and CDR2 is YYEEEE. There are 13 residues in the CDR3. The CDR3 nucleotides read TGTGCCAGCGCGAGGGGGCCAAATTCACCCCTCCACTTT. Its protein product is CASARGPNSPLHF. Full variable domain (missing parts from reference TRBV5-6 and TRBJ1-6): DAGVTQSPTHLIKTRGQQVTLRCSPKSGHDTVSWYQQALGQGPQFIFQYYEEEERQRGNFPDRFSGHQFPNYSSELNVNALLLGDSALYLCASARGPNSPLHFGNGTRLTVT.

The chain has TRBV7-6 and TRBJ1-1, with a tentative D call TRBD1 (6 bases). The CDR3 runs 15 residues. CDR1 is SGHVS, CDR2 FNYEAQ, per germline. Trimming left V 4 bases short and J 5 bases short, with 17 bases between. Here the CDR3 reads CASSSGERAGTEAFF. The CDR3 DNA is TGTGCCAGCAGCTCAGGGGAAAGGGCGGGGACTGAAGCTTTCTTT.